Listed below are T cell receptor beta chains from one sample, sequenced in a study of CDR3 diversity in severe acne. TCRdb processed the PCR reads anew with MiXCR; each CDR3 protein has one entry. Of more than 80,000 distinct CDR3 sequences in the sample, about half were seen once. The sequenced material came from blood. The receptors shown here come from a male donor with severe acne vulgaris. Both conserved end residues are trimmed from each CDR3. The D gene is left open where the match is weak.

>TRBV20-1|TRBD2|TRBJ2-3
SASGASGGGTDTQY
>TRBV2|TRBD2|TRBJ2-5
ASSDGGALQETQY
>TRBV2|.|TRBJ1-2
ASFGPPGSNYGYT
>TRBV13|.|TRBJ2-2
ASSLLGGELF
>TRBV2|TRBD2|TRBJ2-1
ASRTTSGRQDEQF
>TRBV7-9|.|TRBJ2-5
ATSDGGPTY
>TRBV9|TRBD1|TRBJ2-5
ASSASGTGGETQY
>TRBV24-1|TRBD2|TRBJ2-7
ATSGGSISEQY
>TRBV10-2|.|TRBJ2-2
ASQGGETGELF
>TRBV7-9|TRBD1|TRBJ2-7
ASSLGQGLIYEQY
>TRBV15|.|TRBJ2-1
ATSNGINEQF
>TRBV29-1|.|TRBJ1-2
SVDRASGYT